Below, 10 T cell receptor beta chains from the same sample are listed, as sequenced in a study of T-cell memory formation after mild COVID-19. Via MiXCR, TCRdb re-called the 5' RACE reads, giving one row per CDR3 protein. The sample yields 300,000 to 350,000 distinct CDR3 sequences, over 10% seen once. Specimen: PBMCs or a T cell subset sorted from them (not recorded which). The receptors stem from a young man who had mild COVID-19 (a few samples of this study predate the infection). Cell type and time point are not known.

The CDR3 reads CASSQAGFTDTQYF. The DNA for the CDR3 is TGCGCCAGCAGCCAAGCGGGGTTCACAGATACGCAGTATTTT. The J gene is TRBJ2-3, the V gene TRBV4-3, with TRBD2 as a possible D gene (5 bases). CDR3 length: 14 residues. Trimming cost V 1 base and J 2 bases, with 7 bases left between them. Germline V gene sequence: CDR1 LGHNA, CDR2 YSLEER.

A few counts support this clonotype. The chain joins TRBV7-2 to TRBJ2-2; D may be TRBD1 (6 bases). Germline CDR1 is SGHTA and CDR2 is FQGNSA. V shed 5 bases and J shed 0 bases, with 13 bases lying between them. The CDR3 totals 16 residues. CDR3 in DNA: TGTGCCAGCAGCCGCCCAGGGGCCTCGAACACCGGGGAGCTGTTTTTT. Protein: CASSRPGASNTGELFF. Combining the CDR3 with reference TRBV7-2 and TRBJ2-2 gives the whole variable domain GAGVSQSPSNKVTEKGKDVELRCDPISGHTALYWYRQSLGQGLEFLIYFQGNSAPDKSGLPSDRFSAERTGGSVSTLTIQRTQQEDSAVYLCASSRPGASNTGELFFGEGSRLTVL.

The table lists this clonotype with a few counts. This sequence joins TRBV4-1 and TRBJ2-3; TRBD2 aligns across 7 bases. Germline values: CDR1 MGHRA, CDR2 YSYEKL. V lost 7 bases, J lost 1 base, and 11 bases stayed unmatched. The CDR3 totals 16 residues. CDR3 amino acids: CASTPVERGRTDTQYF. CDR3 DNA sequence: TGCGCCAGCACCCCCGTAGAGCGGGGCCGCACAGATACGCAGTATTTT.

Only a few counts were recorded for this clonotype. This chain uses TRBV7-9 with TRBJ2-1; no clear D. Germline assignment: CDR1 SEHNR and CDR2 FQNEAQ (reference sequence). Trimming took 1 base from V and 9 from J, leaving 13 bases between them. CDR3 length: 14 residues. DNA of the CDR3: TGTGCCAGCAGCTTAGTTCGTCTTCGTAGTGAGCAGTTCTTC. Amino acids: CASSLVRLRSEQFF.

This clonotype was seen only a few times. Here the CDR3 reads CASSLALAAGANVLTF. The CDR3 DNA is TGTGCCAGCAGCTTAGCGCTGGCAGCCGGGGCCAACGTCCTGACTTTC. J is TRBJ2-6 and V is TRBV7-2; D not resolved. V was cut by 0 bases and J by 4 bases, with 10 bases left in between. Germline V gives CDR1 SGHTA, CDR2 FQGNSA. This CDR3 contains 16 residues.

This clonotype was counted many times. This chain joins TRBV4-1 and TRBJ2-5; D is ambiguous. Looked up from germline, CDR1 is MGHRA and CDR2 is YSYEKL. This CDR3 has 15 residues. V lost 1 base and J 2 bases, leaving 11 bases between the germline ends. CDR3 bases: TGCGCCAGCAGCCAAGGCAGACGCCTACAAGAGACCCAGTACTTC. Protein sequence: CASSQGRRLQETQYF.

The CDR3 sequence: CASSYGQGASPQPQHF. As DNA, the CDR3 is TGTGCCAGCAGTTACGGGCAGGGGGCCTCCCCCCAGCCCCAGCATTTT. The chain combines TRBV6-6 with TRBJ1-5; 8 bases agree with TRBD1. The junction had 10 bases not matched to a gene; V was cut back by 2 bases and J by 7 bases. This CDR3 contains 16 residues. Germline assignment: CDR1 MNHNY and CDR2 SVGAGI (reference sequence).

This chain joins TRBV5-1 and TRBJ2-7; a possible D gene is TRBD1 (5 bases). The CDR3 is 15 residues long. Germline V gene lookup returns CDR1 SGHRS and CDR2 YFSETQ. Trimming removed 4 bases at V and 2 bases at J, with 16 bases between. CDR3 in DNA: TGCGCCAGCAGCCCGGACGGGCAGGGTGCCTACGAGCAGTACGTC. Encoded protein: CASSPDGQGAYEQYV.

The chain links TRBV21-1 to TRBJ2-2; TRBD1, the D gene given by the table, was not confirmed from the DNA. TRBV21-1 represents a pseudogene. The CDR3 is 19 amino acids. The CDR3 bases are TGTGCCAGCAGCGCAAAGCCCGGGACAGGGGGCTGGGACACCGGGGAGCTGTTTTTT. Amino acid sequence: CASSAKPGTGGWDTGELFF.

The chain combines TRBV4-1 with TRBJ2-3, with 9 bases identical to TRBD2. From germline, CDR1 is MGHRA and CDR2 YSYEKL. The CDR3 is made up of 18 amino acids. V shed 2 bases and J 1 base; nucleotides not matched to a gene: 10. The CDR3 DNA reads TGCGCCAGCAGCCAACGCCTGGTAAAGCGGGGGGGCACAGATACGCAGTATTTT. Amino acids: CASSQRLVKRGGTDTQYF.